This T cell receptor beta chain came from a study of T-cell reconstitution after alpha-beta-depleted transplantation in children. Findings and caveats of the study: T cells produced anew were the main source of T-cell counts and diversity one year after transplant. Reported findings indicate that, about two months after transplant, alpha-beta T cells came from several hundred expanded clones, which were derived from non-depleted graft cells.

A library of TCRbeta sequences, prepared with unique molecular identifiers, was generated. One entry per CDR3 protein, called by TCRdb with MiXCR from the PCR reads. There are some 830,000 distinct CDR3 sequences in the sample; approximately 15% occur only once, and approximately 5% lies in the top ten. Germline values: CDR1 SQVTM, CDR2 ANQGSEA. The trim removed 2 bases at V and 9 bases at J, leaving 9 bases unmatched. This CDR3 region has 14 residues. This clonotype was seen only a few times. What it binds is unknown. The chain uses TRBV29-1 and TRBJ2-1; 8 nucleotides match TRBD2. Sequencing was performed on PBMCs, mostly from graft donor cells, taken 360 days after TCRalphabeta/CD19-depleted stem cell transplant. The TCR sequence derives from a male patient under 18 who had a stem cell transplant for acute lymphoblastic leukemia, so the T cells may come from the graft donor. The CDR3 reads CSVEMWSGGGEQFF. The CDR3 DNA reads as TGCAGCGTTGAAATGTGGTCGGGAGGGGGTGAGCAGTTCTTC.